These T cell receptor beta chains were read from a single sample in a study of chemoradiotherapy in HPV16-positive cancers. The repertoire was sequenced with immunoSEQ multiplex PCR; TCRdb's copy has only in-frame clones and lacks some. This repertoire shows 10,000 to 15,000 clones, approximately 92% found once; its top ten account for more than 20%. The sequencing here drew on blood, taken from a patient who underwent chemoradiotherapy. The receptors were gathered from a human donor with HPV-associated anogenital cancer. The CDR3 runs from the conserved cysteine through the conserved F or W. Each record gives: V gene, D gene, J gene, clone size, CDR3 protein, CDR3 DNA. The D gene is left open where the match is weak. The size field is filled for only some rows; it gives once, few, many or a size class.

TRBV4-1,TRBD2,TRBJ2-3,-,CASRKTSGGTTDTQYF,TGCGCCAGCAGAAAAACTAGCGGGGGGACCACAGATACGCAGTATTTT
TRBV5-6,-,TRBJ1-1,-,CASSLVAAEPEAFF,TGTGCCAGCAGCTTGGTTGCAGCAGAACCTGAAGCTTTCTTT
TRBV29-1,-,TRBJ2-4,-,CSGAWQGANIQYF,TGCAGCGGAGCCTGGCAGGGTGCAAACATTCAGTACTTC
TRBV5-8,TRBD2,TRBJ2-5,-,CASSSTGLAGVETQYF,TGTGCCAGCAGCTCCACCGGACTAGCGGGAGTTGAGACCCAGTACTTC
TRBV7-7,-,TRBJ1-3,-,CASSVGRGSGNTIYF,TGTGCCAGCAGCGTTGGAAGGGGCTCTGGAAACACCATATATTTT
TRBV19,TRBD1,TRBJ2-3,-,CASTPGQFLNTQYF,TGTGCCAGTACCCCGGGACAGTTTTTGAATACGCAGTATTTT
TRBV7-9,TRBD1,TRBJ2-7,-,CASSPRPGTGGEQYF,TGTGCCAGCAGCCCTCGTCCCGGGACAGGGGGCGAGCAGTACTTC
TRBV7-6,-,TRBJ2-7,-,CASSLGGTEQYF,TGTGCCAGCAGCTTAGGCGGAACCGAGCAGTACTTC
TRBV18,TRBD1,TRBJ2-7,once,CASSPGTGLSEQYF,TGTGCCAGCTCGCCAGGGACAGGCTTAAGCGAGCAGTACTTC
TRBV9,-,TRBJ1-3,-,CASSVRAGADTIYF,TGTGCCAGCAGCGTAAGGGCCGGGGCGGACACCATATATTTT
TRBV28,-,TRBJ2-7,-,CASSPPTGNYEQYF,TGTGCCAGCAGTCCCCCTACCGGAAACTACGAGCAGTACTTC
TRBV14,-,TRBJ2-7,-,CASSQGGSLLRQYF,TGTGCCAGCAGCCAAGGGGGGAGCCTCCTACGGCAGTACTTC
TRBV27,-,TRBJ1-5,-,CASSFPPPAPQHF,TGTGCCAGCAGTTTTCCCCCTCCGGCGCCCCAGCATTTT
TRBV7-2,TRBD2,TRBJ2-3,few,CASSLGGSGGDTQYF,TGTGCCAGCAGCTTAGGCGGGAGTGGGGGAGATACGCAGTATTTT
TRBV7-3,-,TRBJ2-1,-,CARGREPSYNEQFF,TGTGCCAGGGGCAGGGAACCGTCTTACAATGAGCAGTTCTTC
TRBV27,TRBD2,TRBJ2-2,few,CATAGGETGELFF,TGTGCCACCGCGGGGGGCGAGACCGGGGAGCTGTTTTTT
TRBV2,TRBD1,TRBJ2-5,-,CASSERGTGRETQYF,TGTGCCAGCAGTGAAAGGGGGACAGGGAGAGAGACCCAGTACTTC
TRBV4-3,TRBD1,TRBJ2-1,-,CASSQDYGTGGNEQFF,TGCGCCAGCAGCCAAGATTACGGGACAGGGGGCAATGAGCAGTTCTTC
TRBV2,-,TRBJ1-3,-,CASSYSGGAGNTIYF,TGTGCCAGCAGTTACTCGGGGGGAGCTGGAAACACCATATATTTT
TRBV28,-,TRBJ1-1,-,CASSSGSRVGGNTEAFF,TGTGCCAGCAGTTCGGGGTCCAGGGTAGGGGGGAACACTGAAGCTTTCTTT
TRBV11-2,-,TRBJ1-3,-,CASSSDISGNTIYF,TGTGCCAGCAGCTCAGACATCTCTGGAAACACCATATATTTT
TRBV10-1,-,TRBJ1-6,-,CASSLHRSRTYNSPLHF,TGCGCCAGCAGCCTCCACAGGAGTCGGACCTATAATTCACCCCTCCACTTT
TRBV9,-,TRBJ2-1,-,CASSVSGVEQFF,TGTGCCAGCAGCGTTTCAGGCGTTGAGCAGTTCTTC
TRBV11-2,-,TRBJ2-5,-,CASSRLGSRETQYF,TGTGCCAGCAGCCGACTAGGGTCCCGGGAGACCCAGTACTTC